Given below is one T cell receptor beta chain in context. These data originate in a study of cytomegalovirus exposure and HLA in healthy donors. The wider study: Clustering assigned 81% of the approximately 400 genotyped donors to the Caucasian-associated ancestry cluster.

The CDR3 has 12 amino acids. V was shortened by 5 bases and J by 7 bases, with 11 bases between the two germline ends. Germline loops: CDR1 LNHDA, CDR2 SQIVND (reference sequence). Researchers ran the PCR with 60 Vbeta and 13 Jbeta primers. The table came from immunoSEQ multiplex PCR; TCRdb's copy has only in-frame clones and leaves some out. The table records 95,000 to 150,000 clones, 17% of them present only once. Sequences were obtained from PBMCs. This clonotype was sampled from a female donor in good health and CMV-seropositive. The rearrangement uses TRBV19 and TRBJ1-2; weak D call: TRBD1 (6 bases). The CDR3 nucleotides are TGTGCCAGTAGTGTCAGGGGTTCTGGCTACACCTTC. This translates into CASSVRGSGYTF. The full variable domain, its missing parts supplied by reference TRBV19 and TRBJ1-2, is DGGITQSPKYLFRKEGQNVTLSCEQNLNHDAMYWYRQDPGQGLRLIYYSQIVNDFQKGDIAEGYSVSREKKESFPLTVTSAQKNPTAFYLCASSVRGSGYTFGSGTRLTVV.